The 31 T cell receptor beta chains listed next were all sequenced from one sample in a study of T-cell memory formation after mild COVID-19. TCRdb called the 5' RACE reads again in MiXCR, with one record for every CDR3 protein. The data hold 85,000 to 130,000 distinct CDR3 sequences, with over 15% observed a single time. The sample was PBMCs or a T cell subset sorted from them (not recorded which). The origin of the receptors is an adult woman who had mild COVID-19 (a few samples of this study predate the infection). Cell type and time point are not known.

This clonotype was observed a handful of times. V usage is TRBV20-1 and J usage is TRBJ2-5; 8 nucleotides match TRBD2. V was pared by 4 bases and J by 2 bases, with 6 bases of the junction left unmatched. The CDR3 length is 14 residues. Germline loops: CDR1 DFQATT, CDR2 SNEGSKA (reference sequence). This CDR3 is CSANRLAQQETQYF. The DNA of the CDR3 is TGCAGTGCTAATCGACTAGCGCAGCAAGAGACCCAGTACTTC.

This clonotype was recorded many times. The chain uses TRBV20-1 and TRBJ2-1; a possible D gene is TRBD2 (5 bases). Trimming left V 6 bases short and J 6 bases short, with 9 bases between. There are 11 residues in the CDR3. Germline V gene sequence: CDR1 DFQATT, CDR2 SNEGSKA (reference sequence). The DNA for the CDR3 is TGCAGTGCGGAGGAACTCAATGAGCAGTTCTTC. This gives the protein CSAEELNEQFF.

As DNA, the CDR3 is TGTGCCACCGGCCACCCCTACGAGCAGTACTTC. Its translation: CATGHPYEQYF. This chain connects TRBV19 to TRBJ2-7; D remains ambiguous. The germline CDR1 and CDR2 sequences are LNHDA and SQIVND (reference sequence). The V end lost 10 bases, the J end lost 2 bases, and 9 bases lay between the germline ends. The CDR3 contains 11 residues.

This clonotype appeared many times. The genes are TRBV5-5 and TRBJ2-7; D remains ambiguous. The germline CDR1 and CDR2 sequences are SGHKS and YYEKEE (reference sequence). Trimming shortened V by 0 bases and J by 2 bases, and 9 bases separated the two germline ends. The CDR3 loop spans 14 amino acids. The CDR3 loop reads CASSLGPPPYEQYF. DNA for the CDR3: TGTGCCAGCAGCTTGGGACCACCTCCCTACGAGCAGTACTTC.

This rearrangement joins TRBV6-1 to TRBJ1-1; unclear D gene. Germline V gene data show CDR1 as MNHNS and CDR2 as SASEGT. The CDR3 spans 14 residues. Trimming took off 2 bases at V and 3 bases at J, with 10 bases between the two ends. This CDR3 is CASSERAAYTEAFF. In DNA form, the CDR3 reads TGTGCCAGCAGTGAAAGGGCGGCTTACACTGAAGCTTTCTTT.

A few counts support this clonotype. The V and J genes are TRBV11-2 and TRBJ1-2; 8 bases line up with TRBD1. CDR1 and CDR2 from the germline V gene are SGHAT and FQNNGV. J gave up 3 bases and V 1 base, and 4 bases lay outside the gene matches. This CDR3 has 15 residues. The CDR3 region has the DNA TGTGCCAGCAGCTTAGGACAGGGGATGGACTATGGCTACACCTTC. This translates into CASSLGQGMDYGYTF.

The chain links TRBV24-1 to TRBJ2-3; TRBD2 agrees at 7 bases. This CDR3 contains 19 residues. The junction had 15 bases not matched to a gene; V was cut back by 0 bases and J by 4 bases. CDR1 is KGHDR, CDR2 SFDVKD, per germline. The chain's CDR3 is CATSDLTGGSEGNPDTQYF. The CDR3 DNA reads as TGTGCCACCAGTGATTTGACGGGCGGGAGCGAGGGGAACCCAGATACGCAGTATTTT.

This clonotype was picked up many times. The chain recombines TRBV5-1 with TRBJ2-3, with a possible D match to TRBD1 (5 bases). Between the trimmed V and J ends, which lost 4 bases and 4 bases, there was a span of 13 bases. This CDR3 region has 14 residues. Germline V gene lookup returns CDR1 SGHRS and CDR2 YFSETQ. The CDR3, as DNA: TGCGCCAGCAGCATAGGAGACAGCGCAGATACGCAGTATTTT. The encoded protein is CASSIGDSADTQYF.

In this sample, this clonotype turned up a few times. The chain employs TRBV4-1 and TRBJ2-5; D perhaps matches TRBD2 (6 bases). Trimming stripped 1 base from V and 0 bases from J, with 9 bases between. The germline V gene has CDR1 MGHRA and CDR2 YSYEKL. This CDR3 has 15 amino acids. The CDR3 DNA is TGCGCCAGCAGCCAAGTGCCGGGGGACCAAGAGACCCAGTACTTC. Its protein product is CASSQVPGDQETQYF.

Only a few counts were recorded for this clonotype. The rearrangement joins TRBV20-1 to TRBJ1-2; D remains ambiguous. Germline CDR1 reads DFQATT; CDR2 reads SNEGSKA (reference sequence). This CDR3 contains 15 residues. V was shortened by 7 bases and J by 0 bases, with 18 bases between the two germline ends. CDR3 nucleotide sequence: TGCAGTGGTCAGGAAGGCCTTAAAGCTAACTATGGCTACACCTTC. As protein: CSGQEGLKANYGYTF.

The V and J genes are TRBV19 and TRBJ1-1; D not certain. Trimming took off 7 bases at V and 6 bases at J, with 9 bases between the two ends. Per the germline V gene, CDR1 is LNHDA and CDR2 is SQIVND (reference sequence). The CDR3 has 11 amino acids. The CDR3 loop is CASNGFAEAFF. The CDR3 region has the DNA TGTGCCAGTAATGGGTTCGCTGAAGCTTTCTTT.

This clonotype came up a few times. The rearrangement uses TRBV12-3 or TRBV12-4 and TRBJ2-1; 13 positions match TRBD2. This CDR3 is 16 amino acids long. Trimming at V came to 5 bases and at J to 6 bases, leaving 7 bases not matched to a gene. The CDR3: CASSASGTSGANEQFF. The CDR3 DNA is TGTGCCAGCAGTGCTTCCGGGACTAGCGGGGCCAATGAGCAGTTCTTC.

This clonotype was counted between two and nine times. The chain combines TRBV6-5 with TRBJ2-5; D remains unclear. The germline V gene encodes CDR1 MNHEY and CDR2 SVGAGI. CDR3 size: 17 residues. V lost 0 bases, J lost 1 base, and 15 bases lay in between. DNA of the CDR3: TGTGCCAGCAGTTACTCGAGGTCACTGGGAATCCAAGAGACCCAGTACTTC. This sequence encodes CASSYSRSLGIQETQYF.

The CDR3 reads CASSLDSGQGNQPQHF. CDR3 nucleotide sequence: TGTGCCAGCAGCTTAGATTCGGGACAGGGTAATCAGCCCCAGCATTTT. The rearrangement uses TRBV7-6 and TRBJ1-5; 9 bases line up with TRBD1. The CDR3 totals 16 residues. J gave up 4 bases and V 1 base, and 5 bases lay outside the gene matches. In germline, CDR1 is SGHVS, CDR2 FNYEAQ.

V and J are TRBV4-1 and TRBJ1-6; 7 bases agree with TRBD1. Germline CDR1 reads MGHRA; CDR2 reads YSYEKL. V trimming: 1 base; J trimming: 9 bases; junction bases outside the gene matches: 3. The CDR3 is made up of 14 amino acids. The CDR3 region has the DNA TGCGCCAGCAGCCAAGGTCAGGGGGGTTCACCCCTCCACTTT. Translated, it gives CASSQGQGGSPLHF.

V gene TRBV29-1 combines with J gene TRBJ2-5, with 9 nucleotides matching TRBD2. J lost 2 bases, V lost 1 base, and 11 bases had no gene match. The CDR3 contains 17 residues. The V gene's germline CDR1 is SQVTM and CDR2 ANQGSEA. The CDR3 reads CSVEGGGSGGLQETQYF. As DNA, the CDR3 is TGCAGCGTTGAAGGAGGGGGTAGCGGGGGCCTACAAGAGACCCAGTACTTC.

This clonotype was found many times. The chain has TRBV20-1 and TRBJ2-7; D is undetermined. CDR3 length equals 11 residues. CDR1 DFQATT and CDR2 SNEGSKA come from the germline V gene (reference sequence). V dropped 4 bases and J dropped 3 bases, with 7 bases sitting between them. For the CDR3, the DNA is TGCAGTGCTATAGGAAACTACGAGCAGTACTTC. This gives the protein CSAIGNYEQYF.

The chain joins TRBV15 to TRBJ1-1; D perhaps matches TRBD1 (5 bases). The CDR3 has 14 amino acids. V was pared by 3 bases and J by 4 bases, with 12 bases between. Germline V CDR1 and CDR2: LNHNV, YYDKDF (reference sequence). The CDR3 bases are TGTGCCACCAGCAGGACCGGAGGGGTCACTGAAGCTTTCTTT. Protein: CATSRTGGVTEAFF.

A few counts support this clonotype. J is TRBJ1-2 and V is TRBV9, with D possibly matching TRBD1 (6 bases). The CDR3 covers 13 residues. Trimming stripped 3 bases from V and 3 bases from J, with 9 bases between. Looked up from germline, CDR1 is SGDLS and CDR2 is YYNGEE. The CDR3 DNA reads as TGTGCCAGCAGCGCCTCAGGGGACTATGGCTACACCTTC. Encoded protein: CASSASGDYGYTF.

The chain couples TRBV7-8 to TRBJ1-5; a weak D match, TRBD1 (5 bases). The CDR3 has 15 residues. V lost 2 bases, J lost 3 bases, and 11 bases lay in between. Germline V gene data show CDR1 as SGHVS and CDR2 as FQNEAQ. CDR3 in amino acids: CASSLRPGNNQPQHF. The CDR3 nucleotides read TGTGCCAGCAGCTTAAGGCCAGGGAACAATCAGCCCCAGCATTTT.

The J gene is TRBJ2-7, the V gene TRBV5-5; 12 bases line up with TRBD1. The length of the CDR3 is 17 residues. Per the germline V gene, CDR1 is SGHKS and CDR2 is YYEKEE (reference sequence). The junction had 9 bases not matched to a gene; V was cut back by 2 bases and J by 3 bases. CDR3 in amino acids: CASSFGTGGVVDYEQYF. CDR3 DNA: TGTGCCAGCAGCTTTGGGACAGGGGGCGTTGTCGACTACGAGCAGTACTTC.

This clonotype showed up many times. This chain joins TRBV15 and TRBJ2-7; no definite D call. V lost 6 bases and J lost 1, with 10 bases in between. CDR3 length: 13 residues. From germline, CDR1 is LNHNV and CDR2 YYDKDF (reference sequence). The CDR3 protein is CATSMKGSYEQYF. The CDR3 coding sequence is TGTGCCACCAGTATGAAGGGATCCTACGAGCAGTACTTC.

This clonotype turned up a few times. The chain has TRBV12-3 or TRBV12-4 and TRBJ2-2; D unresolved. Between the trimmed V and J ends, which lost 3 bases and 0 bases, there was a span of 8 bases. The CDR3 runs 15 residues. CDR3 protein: CASSFDITNTGELFF. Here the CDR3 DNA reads TGTGCCAGCAGTTTCGACATTACGAACACCGGGGAGCTGTTTTTT.

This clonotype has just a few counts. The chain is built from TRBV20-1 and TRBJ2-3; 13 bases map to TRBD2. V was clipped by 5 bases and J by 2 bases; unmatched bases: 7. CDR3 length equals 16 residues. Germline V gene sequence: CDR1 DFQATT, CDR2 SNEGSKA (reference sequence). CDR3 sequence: CSAPQLAGGATDTQYF. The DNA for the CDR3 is TGCAGTGCTCCCCAACTAGCGGGAGGGGCCACAGATACGCAGTATTTT.

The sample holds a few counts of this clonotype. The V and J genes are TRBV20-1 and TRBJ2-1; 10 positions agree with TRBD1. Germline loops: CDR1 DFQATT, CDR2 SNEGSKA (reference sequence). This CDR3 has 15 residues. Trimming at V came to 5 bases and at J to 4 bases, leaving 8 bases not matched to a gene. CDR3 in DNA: TGCAGTGCTTCCACCGGACAGGGGGTTTACAATGAGCAGTTCTTC. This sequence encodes CSASTGQGVYNEQFF.

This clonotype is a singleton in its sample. CDR3 sequence: CASRPTSGRVDTQYF. DNA for the CDR3: TGTGCCAGCAGACCGACTAGCGGGAGAGTGGATACGCAGTATTTT. The chain combines TRBV27 with TRBJ2-3; 12 bases are a match to TRBD2. V was clipped by 6 bases and J by 6 bases; unmatched bases: 7. The CDR3 runs 15 residues. Germline V lookup: CDR1 MNHEY, CDR2 SMNVEV (reference sequence).

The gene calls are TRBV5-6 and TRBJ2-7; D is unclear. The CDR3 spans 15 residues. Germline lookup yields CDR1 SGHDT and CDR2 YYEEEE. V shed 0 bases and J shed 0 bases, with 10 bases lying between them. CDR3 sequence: CASSLVAETSYEQYF. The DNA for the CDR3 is TGTGCCAGCAGCTTGGTTGCGGAGACCTCCTACGAGCAGTACTTC.

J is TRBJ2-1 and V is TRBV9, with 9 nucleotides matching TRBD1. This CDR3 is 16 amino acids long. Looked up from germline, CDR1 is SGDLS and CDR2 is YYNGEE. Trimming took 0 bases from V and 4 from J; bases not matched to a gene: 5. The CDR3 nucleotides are TGTGCCAGCAGCGTAGAATTGGGACAGGGTTACAATGAGCAGTTCTTC. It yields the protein CASSVELGQGYNEQFF.

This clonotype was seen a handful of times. The DNA for the CDR3 is TGTGCCAGCAGCTTAGCTCCCGACTACGCCTACGAGCAGTACTTC. It yields the protein CASSLAPDYAYEQYF. The rearrangement links TRBV7-2 to TRBJ2-7; a weak D match, TRBD2 (5 bases). The germline CDR1 and CDR2 sequences are SGHTA and FQGNSA. Trimming took 0 bases from V and 2 from J, leaving 11 bases between them. This CDR3 region has 15 residues.

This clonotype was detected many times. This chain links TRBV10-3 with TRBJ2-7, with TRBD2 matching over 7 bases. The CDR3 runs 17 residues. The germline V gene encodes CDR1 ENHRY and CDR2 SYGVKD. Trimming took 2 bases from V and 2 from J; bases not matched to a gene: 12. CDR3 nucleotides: TGTGCCATCAGTGAGCCCGCGTCCGGGACTACTACCTACGAGCAGTACTTC. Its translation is CAISEPASGTTTYEQYF.

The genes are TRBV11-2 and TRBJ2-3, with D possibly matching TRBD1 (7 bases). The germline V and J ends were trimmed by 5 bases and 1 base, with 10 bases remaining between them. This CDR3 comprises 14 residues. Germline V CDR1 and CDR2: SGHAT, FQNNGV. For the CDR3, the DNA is TGTGCCAGCAGCGGAGGGGGCGGCACAGATACGCAGTATTTT. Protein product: CASSGGGGTDTQYF.